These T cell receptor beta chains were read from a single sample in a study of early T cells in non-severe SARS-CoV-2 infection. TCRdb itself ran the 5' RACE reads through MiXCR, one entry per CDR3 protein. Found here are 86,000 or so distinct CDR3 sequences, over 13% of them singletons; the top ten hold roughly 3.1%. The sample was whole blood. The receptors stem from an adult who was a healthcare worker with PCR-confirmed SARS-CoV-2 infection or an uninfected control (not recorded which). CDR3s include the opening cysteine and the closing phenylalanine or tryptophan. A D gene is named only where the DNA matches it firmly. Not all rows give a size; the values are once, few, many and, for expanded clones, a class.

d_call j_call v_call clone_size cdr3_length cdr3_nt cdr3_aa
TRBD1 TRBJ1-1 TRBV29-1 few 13 TGCAGCGTTGTGGGACAGGGGAGTACTGAAGCTTTCTTT CSVVGQGSTEAFF
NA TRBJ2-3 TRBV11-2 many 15 TGTGCCAGCAGCTCCGGAGGGCTTAGGTCAGATACGCAGTATTTT CASSSGGLRSDTQYF
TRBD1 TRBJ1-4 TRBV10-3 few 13 TGTGCCATCAGAGCGACAGGGAATGAAAAACTGTTTTTT CAIRATGNEKLFF
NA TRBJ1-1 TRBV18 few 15 TGTGCCAGCTCACCACTAGGCAGAGAGAACACTGAAGCTTTCTTT CASSPLGRENTEAFF
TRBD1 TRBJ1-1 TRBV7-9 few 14 TGTGCCAGCAGTCTCGACAGGGGGCTCTCTGAAGCTTTCTTT CASSLDRGLSEAFF
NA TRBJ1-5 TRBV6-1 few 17 TGTGCCAGCAGATCAGTGATGATGGACGGACTCAATCAGCCCCAGCATTTT CASRSVMMDGLNQPQHF
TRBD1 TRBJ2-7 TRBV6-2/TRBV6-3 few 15 TGTGCCAGCAGAGCCCCGGGACAGGGCCGCCGAGAGCAGTACTTC CASRAPGQGRREQYF
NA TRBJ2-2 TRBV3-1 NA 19 TGTGCCAGCAGCCAAGTCCGATTTCTTACCGGGTTTAACACCGGGGAGCTGTTTTTT CASSQVRFLTGFNTGELFF
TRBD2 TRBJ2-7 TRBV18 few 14 TGTGCCAGCTCCCCGACCGGGACTAGCTACGAGCAGTACTTC CASSPTGTSYEQYF
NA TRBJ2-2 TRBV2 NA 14 TGTGCCAGCAGTGCCAGGGGGAACACCGGGGAGCTGTTTTTT CASSARGNTGELFF
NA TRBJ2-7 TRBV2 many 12 TGTGCCAGCAAGGCGAGCTCCTACGAGCAGTACTTC CASKASSYEQYF
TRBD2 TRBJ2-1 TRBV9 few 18 TGTGCCAGCAGCGTAGGAGTATCGTGGGGAGGGCCCCTCAATGAGCAGTTCTTC CASSVGVSWGGPLNEQFF
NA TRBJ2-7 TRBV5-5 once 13 TGTGCCAGCAGCTTGACCGCTTCCTACGAGCAGTACTTC CASSLTASYEQYF
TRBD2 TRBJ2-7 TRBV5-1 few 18 TGCGCCAGCAGCCCTTACGCCGGACTAGCGGGACGCTCCTACGAGCAGTACTTC CASSPYAGLAGRSYEQYF
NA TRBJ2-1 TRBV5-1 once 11 TGCGCCAGCAGCTTCGACAATGAGCAGTTCTTC CASSFDNEQFF
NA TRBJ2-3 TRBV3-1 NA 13 TGTGCCAGCAGCCCCAAGTATACGGGTGCGCAGTATTTT CASSPKYTGAQYF
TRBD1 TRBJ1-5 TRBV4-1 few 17 TGCGCCAGCAGCCAAGAGGTCTTACAGGGGGGCAATCAGCCCCAGCATTTT CASSQEVLQGGNQPQHF
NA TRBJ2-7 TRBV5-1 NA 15 TGCGCCAGCAGGGCGGTGTACCAGGGGTCCTACGAGCAGTACTTC CASRAVYQGSYEQYF
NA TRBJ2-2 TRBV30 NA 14 TGTGCCTGGAGTCGCATGATGAACACCGGGGAGCTGTTTTTT CAWSRMMNTGELFF
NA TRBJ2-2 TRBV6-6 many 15 TGTGCCAGCAGTTACTCGAACGCTAACACCGGGGAGCTGTTTTTT CASSYSNANTGELFF
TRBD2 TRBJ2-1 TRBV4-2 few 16 TGTGCCAGCAGCCAAGATGCGGGGGGCTCCTACAATGAGCAGTTCTTC CASSQDAGGSYNEQFF
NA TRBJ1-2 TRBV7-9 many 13 TGTGCCAGCAGCCCCCGAGGGGGGCTTGGCTACACCTTC CASSPRGGLGYTF
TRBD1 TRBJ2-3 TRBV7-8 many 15 TGTGCCAGCAGCTTAGTTCGACAGGGTCCAGATACGCAGTATTTT CASSLVRQGPDTQYF
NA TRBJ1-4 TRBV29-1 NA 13 TGCAGCATCCGAGGGGGATTTACGGAAAAACTGTTTTTT CSIRGGFTEKLFF
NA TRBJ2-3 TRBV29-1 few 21 TGCAGCGTTGTAAGGCGGGGTGATCCGATATTTGGCCGTCGCAGTCCAGATACGCAGTATTTT CSVVRRGDPIFGRRSPDTQYF
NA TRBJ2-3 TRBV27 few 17 TGTGCCAGCAGTCACGAAAGACTGGGACCGGGAGACGATACGCAGTATTTT CASSHERLGPGDDTQYF
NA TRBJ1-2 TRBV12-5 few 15 TGTGCTAGTGGTATGGGGAGAGGGGGTCTATATGGCTACACCTTC CASGMGRGGLYGYTF
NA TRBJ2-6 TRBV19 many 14 TGTGCCAGTAGTATTAGTTCTGGGGCCAACGTCCTGACTTTC CASSISSGANVLTF
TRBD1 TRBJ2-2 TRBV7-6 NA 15 TGTGCCAGCAGCTTAGCCGACAGGGTTGCCGGGGAGCTGTTTTTT CASSLADRVAGELFF
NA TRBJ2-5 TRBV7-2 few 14 TGTGCCAGCAGCTTTAACGGGGGCCAAGAGACCCAGTACTTC CASSFNGGQETQYF
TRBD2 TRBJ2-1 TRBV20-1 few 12 TGCAGAGCGGGGAGTACGGGCAATGAGCAGTTCTTC CRAGSTGNEQFF
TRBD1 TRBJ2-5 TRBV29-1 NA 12 TGCAGCGCTCGACAGGGATCGGAGACCCAGTACTTC CSARQGSETQYF
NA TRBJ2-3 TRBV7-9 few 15 TGTGCCAGCAGCGCTACAGGGTACGAAGCAGATACGCAGTATTTT CASSATGYEADTQYF
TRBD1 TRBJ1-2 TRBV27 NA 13 TGTGCCAGCAGTACGACAGGGTCCTATGGCTACACCTTC CASSTTGSYGYTF
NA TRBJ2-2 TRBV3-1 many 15 TGTGCCAGCACCCACCGGGGGAAGAACACCGGGGAGCTGTTTTTT CASTHRGKNTGELFF
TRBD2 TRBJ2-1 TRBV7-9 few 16 TGTGCCAGCAGCATAGGACTAGTCCGTTTGCAAGATGAGCAGTTCTTC CASSIGLVRLQDEQFF
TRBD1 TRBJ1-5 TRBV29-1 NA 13 TGCAGCGTTACTACAGGGGGAAATCAGCCCCAGCATTTT CSVTTGGNQPQHF
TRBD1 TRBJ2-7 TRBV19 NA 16 TGTGCCAGTAGTCATCTCCCCGGGACAGGATCCTACGAGCAGTACTTC CASSHLPGTGSYEQYF
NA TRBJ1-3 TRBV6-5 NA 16 TGTGCCAGCAGCCGTGTTAAGAAGCTCTCTGGAAACACCATATATTTT CASSRVKKLSGNTIYF
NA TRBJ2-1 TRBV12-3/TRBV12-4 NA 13 TGTGCCAGCAGCCTCCTTGACTACAATGAGCAGTTCTTC CASSLLDYNEQFF
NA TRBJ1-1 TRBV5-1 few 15 TGCGCCAGCAGCTTGGGCGGGACCCTAGTGGCTGAAGCTTTCTTT CASSLGGTLVAEAFF
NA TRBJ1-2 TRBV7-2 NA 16 TGTGCCAGCAGCTCCCGGCACCGAAGGGAGGACGATGGCTACACCTTC CASSSRHRREDDGYTF
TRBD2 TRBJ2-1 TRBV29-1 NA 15 TGCAGCGTTGAAAGGCAGCGGGAGACTTTCGGGGAGCAGTTCTTC CSVERQRETFGEQFF
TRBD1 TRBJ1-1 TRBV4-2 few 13 TGTGCCAGCAGCACGGAAGGGGGCTCTGAAGCTTTCTTT CASSTEGGSEAFF
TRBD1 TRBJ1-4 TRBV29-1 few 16 TGCAGCGTTGGGGCGCAAAACAGGGGTCCCGATGAAAAACTGTTTTTT CSVGAQNRGPDEKLFF
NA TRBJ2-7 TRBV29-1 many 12 TGCAGCGTTGAGCTTGTGGAGCGCGAGCAGTACTTC CSVELVEREQYF
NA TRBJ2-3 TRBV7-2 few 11 TGTGCCAGCAGCTTAGCCGATACGCAGTATTTT CASSLADTQYF
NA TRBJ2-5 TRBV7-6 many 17 TGTGCCAGCAGCTTAAACCCGGGGTCGGAATTGTTGGAGACCCAGTACTTC CASSLNPGSELLETQYF
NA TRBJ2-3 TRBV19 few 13 TGTGCCAGTAGTGGACAGCGAGGAGATACGCAGTATTTT CASSGQRGDTQYF
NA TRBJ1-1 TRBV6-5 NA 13 TGTGCCAGCAGCATTACGGCGAACACTGAAGCTTTCTTT CASSITANTEAFF
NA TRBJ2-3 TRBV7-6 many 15 TGTGCCAGCAGCCCGCAGAAAGGGTCAACAGATACGCAGTATTTT CASSPQKGSTDTQYF
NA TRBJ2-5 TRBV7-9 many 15 TGTGCCAGCAGCTCGGGGGCTGCGATACAAGAGACCCAGTACTTC CASSSGAAIQETQYF
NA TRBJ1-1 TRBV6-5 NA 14 TGTGCCAGCAGCTGGACGCCCGGCGACACTGAAGCTTTCTTT CASSWTPGDTEAFF